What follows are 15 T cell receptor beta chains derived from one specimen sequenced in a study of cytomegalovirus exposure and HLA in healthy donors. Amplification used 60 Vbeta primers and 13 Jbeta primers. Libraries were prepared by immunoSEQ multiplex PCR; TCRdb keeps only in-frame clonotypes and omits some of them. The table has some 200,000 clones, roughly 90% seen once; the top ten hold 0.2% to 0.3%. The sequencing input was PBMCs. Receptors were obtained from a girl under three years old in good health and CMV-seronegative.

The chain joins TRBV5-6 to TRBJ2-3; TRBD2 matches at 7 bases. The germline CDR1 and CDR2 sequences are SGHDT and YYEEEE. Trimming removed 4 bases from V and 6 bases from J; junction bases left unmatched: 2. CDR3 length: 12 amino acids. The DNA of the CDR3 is TGTGCCAGCAGCCCACTAGCGGATACGCAGTATTTT. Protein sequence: CASSPLADTQYF.

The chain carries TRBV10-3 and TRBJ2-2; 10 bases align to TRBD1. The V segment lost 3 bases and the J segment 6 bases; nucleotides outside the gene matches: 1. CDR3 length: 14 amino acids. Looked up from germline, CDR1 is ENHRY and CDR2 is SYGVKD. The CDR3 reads CAISEGQGAGELFF. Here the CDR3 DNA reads TGTGCCATCAGTGAAGGACAGGGGGCCGGGGAGCTGTTTTTT.

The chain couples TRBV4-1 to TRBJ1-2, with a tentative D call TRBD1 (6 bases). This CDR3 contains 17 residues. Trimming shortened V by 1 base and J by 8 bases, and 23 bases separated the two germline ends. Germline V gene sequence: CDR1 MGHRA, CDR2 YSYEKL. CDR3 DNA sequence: TGCGCCAGCAGCCAAGGAATCACCCAGGGGTGGCGGTACGGCTACACCTTC. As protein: CASSQGITQGWRYGYTF.

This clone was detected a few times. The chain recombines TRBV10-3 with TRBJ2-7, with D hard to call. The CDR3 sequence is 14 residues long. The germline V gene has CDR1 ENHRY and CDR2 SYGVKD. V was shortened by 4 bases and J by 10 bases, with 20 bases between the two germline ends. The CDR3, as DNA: TGTGCCATCAGTGCCCTCGAAGGATCGACTGCTCAGTACTTC. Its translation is CAISALEGSTAQYF.

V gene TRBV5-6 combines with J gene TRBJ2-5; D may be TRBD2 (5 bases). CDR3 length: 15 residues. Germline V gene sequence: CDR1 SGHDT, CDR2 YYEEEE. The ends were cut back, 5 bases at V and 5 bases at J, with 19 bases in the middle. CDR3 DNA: TGTGCCAGCAGTCCGGTGGCTGGATCGGGGGAGACCCAGTACTTC. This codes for CASSPVAGSGETQYF.

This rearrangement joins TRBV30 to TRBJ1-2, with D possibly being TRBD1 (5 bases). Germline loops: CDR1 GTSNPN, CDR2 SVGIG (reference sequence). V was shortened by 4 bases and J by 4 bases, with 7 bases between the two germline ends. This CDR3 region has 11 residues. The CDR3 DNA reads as TGTGCCTGGAAGGACATCTATGGCTACACCTTC. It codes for CAWKDIYGYTF.

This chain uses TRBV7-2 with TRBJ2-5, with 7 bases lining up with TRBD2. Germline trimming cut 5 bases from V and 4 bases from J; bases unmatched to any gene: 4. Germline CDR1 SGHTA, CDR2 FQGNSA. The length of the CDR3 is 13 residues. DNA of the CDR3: TGTGCCAGCAGCCGCGGGAGACTAGAGACCCAGTACTTC. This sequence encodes CASSRGRLETQYF. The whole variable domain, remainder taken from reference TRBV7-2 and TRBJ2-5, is GAGVSQSPSNKVTEKGKDVELRCDPISGHTALYWYRQSLGQGLEFLIYFQGNSAPDKSGLPSDRFSAERTGGSVSTLTIQRTQQEDSAVYLCASSRGRLETQYFGPGTRLLVL.

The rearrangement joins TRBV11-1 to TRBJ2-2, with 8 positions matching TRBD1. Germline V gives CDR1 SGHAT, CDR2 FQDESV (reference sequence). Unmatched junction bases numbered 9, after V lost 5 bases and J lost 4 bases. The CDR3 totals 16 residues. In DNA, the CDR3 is TGTGCCAGCAGCCACCCGACAGGGGATGCCACCGGGGAGCTGTTTTTT. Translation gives CASSHPTGDATGELFF.

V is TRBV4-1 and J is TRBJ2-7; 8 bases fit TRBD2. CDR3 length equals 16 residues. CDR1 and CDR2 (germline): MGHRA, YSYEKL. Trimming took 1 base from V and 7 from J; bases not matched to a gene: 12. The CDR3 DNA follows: TGCGCCAGCAGCCAAGGATCGGGGCGCGGGAGGAGGGAGCAGTACTTC. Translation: CASSQGSGRGRREQYF.

The CDR3 protein is CATSRGTEKLFF. The CDR3 bases are TGTGCCACCAGCAGAGGGACAGAAAAACTGTTTTTT. The chain uses TRBV15 and TRBJ1-4; tentatively, D is TRBD1 (5 bases). The CDR3 sequence is 12 residues long. The germline V gene encodes CDR1 LNHNV and CDR2 YYDKDF (reference sequence). The V gene lost 1 base and the J gene lost 8 bases, with 5 bases spanning the gap.

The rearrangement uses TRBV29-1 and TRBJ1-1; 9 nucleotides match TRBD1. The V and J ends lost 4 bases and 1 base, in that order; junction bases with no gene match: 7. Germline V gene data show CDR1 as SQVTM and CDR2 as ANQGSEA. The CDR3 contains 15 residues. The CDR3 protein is CSVGYGTGKNTEAFF. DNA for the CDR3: TGCAGCGTTGGTTACGGGACAGGGAAGAACACTGAAGCTTTCTTT.

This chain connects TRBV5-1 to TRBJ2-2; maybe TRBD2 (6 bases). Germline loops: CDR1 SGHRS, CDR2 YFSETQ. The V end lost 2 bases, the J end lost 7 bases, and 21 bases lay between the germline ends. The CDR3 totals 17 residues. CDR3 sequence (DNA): TGCGCCAGCAGCTTTGCCCCGGGACTGGCACTTAGCGGGGAGCTGTTTTTT. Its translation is CASSFAPGLALSGELFF.

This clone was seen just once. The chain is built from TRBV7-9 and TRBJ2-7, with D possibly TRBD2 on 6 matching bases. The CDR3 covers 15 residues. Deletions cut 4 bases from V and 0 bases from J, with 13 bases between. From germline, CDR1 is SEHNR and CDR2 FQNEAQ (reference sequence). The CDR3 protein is CASSSVGTDSYEQYF. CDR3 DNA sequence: TGTGCCAGCAGCTCCGTCGGGACTGACTCCTACGAGCAGTACTTC.

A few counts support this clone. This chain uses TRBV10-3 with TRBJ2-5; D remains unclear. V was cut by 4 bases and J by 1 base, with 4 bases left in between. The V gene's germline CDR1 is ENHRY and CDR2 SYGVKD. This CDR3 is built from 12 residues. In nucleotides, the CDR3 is TGTGCCATCAGTGTCTCCCAAGAGACCCAGTACTTC. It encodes CAISVSQETQYF.

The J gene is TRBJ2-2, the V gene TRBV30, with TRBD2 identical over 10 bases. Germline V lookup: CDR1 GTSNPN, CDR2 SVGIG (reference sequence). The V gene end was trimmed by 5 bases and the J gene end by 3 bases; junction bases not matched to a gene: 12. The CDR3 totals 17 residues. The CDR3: CAWSAGGWRRYTGELFF. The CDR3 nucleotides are TGTGCCTGGTCAGCGGGAGGGTGGCGGAGATACACCGGGGAGCTGTTTTTT. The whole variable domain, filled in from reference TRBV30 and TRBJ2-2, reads SQTIHQWPATLVQPVGSPLSLECTVEGTSNPNLYWYRQAAGRGLQLLFYSVGIGQISSEVPQNLSASRPQDRQFILSSKKLLLSDSGFYLCAWSAGGWRRYTGELFFGEGSRLTVL.